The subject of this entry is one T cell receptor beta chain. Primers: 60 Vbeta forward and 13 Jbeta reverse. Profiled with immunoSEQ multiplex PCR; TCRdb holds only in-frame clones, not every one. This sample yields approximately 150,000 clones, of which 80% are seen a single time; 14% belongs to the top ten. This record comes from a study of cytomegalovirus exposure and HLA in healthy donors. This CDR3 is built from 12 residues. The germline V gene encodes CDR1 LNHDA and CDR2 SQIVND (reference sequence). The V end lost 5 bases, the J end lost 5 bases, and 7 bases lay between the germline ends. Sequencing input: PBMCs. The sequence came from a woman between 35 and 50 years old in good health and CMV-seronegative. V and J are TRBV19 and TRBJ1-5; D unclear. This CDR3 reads CASSPRYQPQHF. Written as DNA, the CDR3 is TGTGCCAGTAGTCCCAGATATCAGCCCCAGCATTTT.